These T cell receptor beta chains were read from a single sample in a study of OX40 agonist ivuxolimab in advanced cancers. Assay used: immunoSEQ multiplex PCR; TCRdb lists only in-frame clones, some missing. Among 60,000 to 75,000 clones, approximately 81% were seen once, and the ten largest hold 1.1%. The source material was CD4+ or CD8+ T cells sorted from blood, sampled in a trial of the OX40 agonist ivuxolimab. The receptor set was obtained from an adult with an advanced solid tumor such as melanoma, head and neck, liver or kidney cancer. Each CDR3 is given with its conserved first and last residue. D genes are given only for firm matches. Clone size is not always given. Where it is, it says once, few, many or a class for expanded clones.

j_call d_call clone_size v_call cdr3_aa cdr3_nt
TRBJ1-1 TRBD1 NA TRBV20-1 CSARRQGEAFF TGCAGTGCTAGACGACAGGGCGAAGCTTTCTTT
TRBJ1-5 NA NA TRBV10-1 CASSESINQPQHF TGCGCCAGCAGTGAGTCCATAAATCAGCCCCAGCATTTT
TRBJ2-1 TRBD2 NA TRBV4-1 CASSQLGLAGNEQFF TGCGCCAGCAGCCAACTAGGACTAGCGGGTAATGAGCAGTTCTTC
TRBJ1-1 NA NA TRBV4-1 CASSQDEGTEAFF TGCGCCAGCAGCCAAGATGAGGGGACTGAAGCTTTCTTT
TRBJ2-7 NA NA TRBV29-1 CSVGGWSSYEQYF TGCAGCGTCGGCGGGTGGAGCTCCTACGAGCAGTACTTC
TRBJ1-1 NA NA TRBV11-2 CASSAERAAFEAFF TGTGCCAGCAGCGCTGAACGTGCGGCATTTGAAGCTTTCTTT
TRBJ2-1 TRBD1 few TRBV19 CASSIPGQGLNEQFF TGTGCCAGTAGTATACCCGGACAGGGGTTGAATGAGCAGTTCTTC
TRBJ2-7 NA NA TRBV19 CASSRAGGVHEQYF TGTGCCAGTAGTAGGGCAGGCGGGGTGCACGAGCAGTACTTC
TRBJ2-5 NA NA TRBV11-2 CASSLVAIQETQYF TGTGCCAGCAGCTTAGTGGCCATCCAAGAGACCCAGTACTTC
TRBJ2-5 TRBD2 NA TRBV18 CASSPGTSPPETQYF TGTGCCAGCTCACCCGGGACTAGCCCTCCGGAGACCCAGTACTTC
TRBJ1-3 NA few TRBV18 CASSPQDSRSGNTIYF TGTGCCAGCTCACCACAGGACAGTCGATCTGGAAACACCATATATTTT
TRBJ2-7 TRBD2 once TRBV7-6 CASSSRAGVTYEQYF TGTGCCAGCAGCTCGCGAGCGGGGGTTACCTACGAGCAGTACTTC
TRBJ2-6 NA NA TRBV5-6 CASSPPGSGANVLTF TGTGCCAGCAGCCCACCAGGTTCTGGGGCCAACGTCCTGACTTTC
TRBJ2-7 NA NA TRBV27 CPTWAGPWGPGGEQYF TGTCCAACGTGGGCCGGACCGTGGGGGCCCGGGGGCGAGCAGTACTTC
TRBJ1-4 TRBD1 NA TRBV5-1 CASSFRTGVNEKLFF TGCGCCAGCAGCTTTAGGACAGGCGTTAATGAAAAACTGTTTTTT
TRBJ2-5 NA NA TRBV6-1 CASSSSPQETQYF TGTGCCAGCAGCTCGTCCCCTCAAGAGACCCAGTACTTC
TRBJ1-1 NA NA TRBV6-5 CASSFGPLNTEAFF TGTGCCAGCAGTTTCGGGCCTTTGAACACTGAAGCTTTCTTT
TRBJ1-1 TRBD1 once TRBV7-7 CASSPGQGNTEAFF TGTGCCAGCAGCCCCGGACAGGGGAACACTGAAGCTTTCTTT
TRBJ2-1 NA NA TRBV6-5 CASSAGPKGQFF TGTGCCAGCAGTGCAGGGCCTAAAGGGCAGTTCTTC
TRBJ1-1 NA few TRBV6-5 CASSAAQGNTEAFF TGTGCCAGCAGCGCAGCTCAGGGGAACACTGAAGCTTTCTTT
TRBJ1-1 NA NA TRBV28 CASSLGHMEAFF TGTGCCAGCAGTTTAGGCCACATGGAAGCTTTCTTT
TRBJ2-3 NA NA TRBV20-1 CSASYRDTQYF TGCAGTGCTAGCTACAGAGATACGCAGTATTTT
TRBJ1-6 NA NA TRBV6-6 CASSAQAPLHF TGTGCCAGCAGCGCGCAGGCACCCCTCCACTTT
TRBJ2-3 NA NA TRBV21-1 CASSKAGPPTGGGGTDTQYF TGTGCCAGCAGCAAAGCGGGCCCACCTACCGGGGGAGGTGGTACAGATACGCAGTATTTT
TRBJ2-2 NA NA TRBV19 CASSIDRANTGELFF TGTGCCAGTAGTATAGATAGAGCGAACACCGGGGAGCTGTTTTTT
TRBJ1-5 NA NA TRBV5-1 CASSEEGNQPQHF TGCGCCAGCAGCGAGGAGGGCAATCAGCCCCAGCATTTT
TRBJ1-3 TRBD1 NA TRBV7-2 CASSLAETGGNTIYF TGTGCCAGCAGCTTAGCCGAGACAGGGGGTAACACCATATATTTT
TRBJ2-7 NA NA TRBV11-2 CASSFSGAPYEQYF TGTGCCAGCAGCTTTTCCGGGGCTCCCTACGAGCAGTACTTC
TRBJ1-5 TRBD1 many TRBV6-1 CASSGGQGNNQPQHF TGTGCCAGCAGTGGGGGACAGGGGAACAATCAGCCCCAGCATTTT
TRBJ1-1 NA NA TRBV29-1 CSVARGTEAFF TGCAGCGTTGCCCGTGGCACTGAAGCTTTCTTT
TRBJ1-6 TRBD1 few TRBV7-2 CASSRQGSILDSPLHF TGTGCCAGCAGCCGACAGGGAAGCATCCTGGATTCACCCCTCCACTTT
TRBJ1-3 TRBD1 NA TRBV7-9 CASSSWGQSSGNTIYF TGTGCCAGCAGCTCTTGGGGACAGAGCTCTGGAAACACCATATATTTT
TRBJ1-1 NA few TRBV15 CATTAGIMNTEAFF TGTGCCACCACCGCGGGTATTATGAACACTGAAGCTTTCTTT
TRBJ2-7 TRBD1 NA TRBV7-2 CASSLRTGNHEQYF TGTGCCAGCAGCCTACGGACAGGGAACCACGAGCAGTACTTC
TRBJ2-7 NA NA TRBV5-1 CASSRETNYEQYF TGCGCCAGCAGCCGGGAAACCAACTACGAGCAGTACTTC
TRBJ2-7 TRBD2 NA TRBV11-1 CASSQLAGSYEQYF TGTGCCAGCAGTCAACTAGCGGGGAGTTACGAGCAGTACTTC
TRBJ1-1 NA few TRBV7-9 CASSLAGGGANTEAFF TGTGCCAGCAGCTTAGCGGGAGGAGGAGCGAACACTGAAGCTTTCTTT
TRBJ2-7 TRBD1 NA TRBV4-1 CASSHGTVSSYEQYF TGCGCCAGCAGCCATGGGACAGTGAGTTCCTACGAGCAGTACTTC
TRBJ2-5 TRBD1 NA TRBV6-5 CASSYSFTGVETQYF TGTGCCAGCAGTTACTCCTTCACAGGGGTAGAGACCCAGTACTTC
TRBJ1-5 NA NA TRBV2 CASSKDSYQPQHF TGTGCCAGCTCAAAGGACAGTTATCAGCCCCAGCATTTT
TRBJ1-5 TRBD1 NA TRBV7-9 CASSSDRDNQPQHF TGTGCCAGCAGCTCGGACAGGGACAATCAGCCCCAGCATTTT
TRBJ2-3 TRBD2 NA TRBV19 CATSRSPGLASTDTQYF TGTGCCACCTCGAGGTCCCCGGGACTAGCGAGCACAGATACGCAGTATTTT
TRBJ1-6 NA NA TRBV6-6 CASSYRSSYNSPLHF TGTGCCAGCAGTTACCGTAGCTCCTATAATTCACCCCTCCACTTT
TRBJ2-6 NA many TRBV19 CASSIGKGGANVLTF TGTGCCAGTAGTATAGGGAAAGGTGGGGCCAACGTCCTGACTTTC
TRBJ2-7 NA NA TRBV29-1 CSVDTRGGYEQYF TGCAGCGTTGATACCAGGGGAGGGTACGAGCAGTACTTC
TRBJ2-7 TRBD2 medium-sized TRBV7-9 CASSFGTSGAGVSYEQYF TGTGCCAGCAGCTTCGGGACTAGCGGGGCCGGGGTATCCTACGAGCAGTACTTC
TRBJ1-1 NA once TRBV11-2 CASSPGGQTEAFF TGTGCCAGCAGCCCGGGGGGGCAGACTGAAGCTTTCTTT
TRBJ1-5 NA NA TRBV19 CASTRASYSNQPQHF TGTGCCAGTACCAGGGCTTCCTATAGCAATCAGCCCCAGCATTTT
TRBJ2-7 NA NA TRBV5-1 CASSPGWGSSYEQYF TGCGCCAGCAGCCCAGGGTGGGGGAGCTCCTACGAGCAGTACTTC
TRBJ1-2 NA NA TRBV6-1 CASSDLATYGYTF TGTGCCAGCAGTGACCTGGCCACCTATGGCTACACCTTC
TRBJ1-1 NA NA TRBV9 CASSVRGLGEAFF TGTGCCAGCAGCGTAAGGGGTTTAGGGGAAGCTTTCTTT